The source of this T cell receptor (beta chain) is a study of OX40 agonist ivuxolimab in advanced cancers. The study, taken as a whole, reports: Specificity for antigen went undetermined in the expanded peripheral T cells.

CDR1 GTSNPN and CDR2 SVGIG come from the germline V gene (reference sequence). The CDR3 extends over 12 amino acids. V lost 4 bases, J lost 4 bases, and 10 bases lay in between. Turning to this clone: No antigen is known for it.

The data were produced by immunoSEQ multiplex PCR, yet TCRdb's version contains in-frame clones alone and is incomplete. Of 40,000 to 45,000 clones in the sample, approximately 90% were seen once. Sequenced material: CD4+ or CD8+ T cells sorted from blood, taken in a trial of the OX40 agonist ivuxolimab. The rearrangement joins TRBV30 to TRBJ1-2; tentatively, D is TRBD1 (5 bases). The receptor was derived from an adult with an advanced solid tumor such as melanoma, head and neck, liver or kidney cancer. The CDR3 DNA is TGTGCCTGGAAGAGCCAGGGCTATGGCTACACCTTC. It codes for CAWKSQGYGYTF.